Listed below are T cell receptor beta chains from one sample, sequenced in a study of blood T cell repertoires in COVID-19. Profiling relied on immunoSEQ multiplex PCR, and the TCRdb table lists in-frame clones only, not all of them. The sample gives 35,000 to 55,000 clones, roughly nine tenths of which show up once; more than 5.5% is in the top ten. The sample comprised peripheral blood. The receptors originated from a human donor in a cohort sampled during active COVID-19. CDR3s include the opening cysteine and the closing phenylalanine or tryptophan. Fields, in order: clone size, J gene, D gene, V gene, CDR3 DNA, CDR3 protein. A D gene is named only where the DNA matches it firmly. Clone size is shown for a subset of rows, as once, few, many or a class of expanded clone.

size: .
J: TRBJ2-1
D: .
V: TRBV4-3
DNA: TGCGCCAGCAGCCAAGATAAGTGGAGCTCCTACAATGAGCAGTTCTTC
CDR3: CASSQDKWSSYNEQFF

size: .
J: TRBJ2-7
D: .
V: TRBV6-5
DNA: TGTGCCAGCAGTCTTTATGGGGGGGGCGGATACGAGCAGTACTTC
CDR3: CASSLYGGGGYEQYF

size: .
J: TRBJ2-7
D: .
V: TRBV3-1/TRBV3-2
DNA: TGTGCCAGCACCGCCCAGGGGGGTAGGTACGAGCAGTACTTC
CDR3: CASTAQGGRYEQYF

size: .
J: TRBJ2-3
D: TRBD2
V: TRBV7-9
DNA: TGTGCCAGCAGCATTAGCGGGTTCCCAGATACGCAGTATTTT
CDR3: CASSISGFPDTQYF

size: .
J: TRBJ2-7
D: .
V: TRBV7-2
DNA: TGTGCCAGCAGCTTACAGATGGCCTACGAGCAGTACTTC
CDR3: CASSLQMAYEQYF

size: .
J: TRBJ2-2
D: TRBD2
V: TRBV3-1/TRBV3-2
DNA: TGTGCCCCGGGGGGGCTAGCAGATTACACCGGGGAGCTGTTTTTT
CDR3: CAPGGLADYTGELFF

size: .
J: TRBJ1-4
D: .
V: TRBV18
DNA: TGTGCCAGCTCACCGAGAGGGGAAAAACTGTTTTTT
CDR3: CASSPRGEKLFF

size: .
J: TRBJ2-3
D: TRBD2
V: TRBV6-5
DNA: TGTGCCAGCAGGCTAGCGGCACCCACAGATACGCAGTATTTT
CDR3: CASRLAAPTDTQYF

size: .
J: TRBJ2-2
D: .
V: TRBV4-2
DNA: TGTGCCAGCAGCCACGGCTGGGACAGGGAGCTGTTTTTT
CDR3: CASSHGWDRELFF

size: .
J: TRBJ1-1
D: TRBD1
V: TRBV5-6
DNA: TGTGCCAGCAGCTTGTTAGGACAGGAGGCTTTGTTGGAAGCTTTCTTT
CDR3: CASSLLGQEALLEAFF

size: .
J: TRBJ2-3
D: TRBD2
V: TRBV30
DNA: TGTGCCTGGTCCCATAGCGGGAGAGGGACAGATACGCAGTATTTT
CDR3: CAWSHSGRGTDTQYF

size: .
J: TRBJ1-4
D: .
V: TRBV4-1
DNA: TGCGCCAGCAGCCAAGACAGGGTCGGTGAAAAACTGTTTTTT
CDR3: CASSQDRVGEKLFF

size: once
J: TRBJ1-1
D: TRBD1
V: TRBV30
DNA: TGTGCCTGGATTGTTAGGGGGCTGGGCACTGAAGCTTTCTTT
CDR3: CAWIVRGLGTEAFF

size: .
J: TRBJ1-1
D: TRBD1
V: TRBV11-2
DNA: TGTGCCAGGAAAACTACAGGGGCCGGGACTGAAGCTTTCTTT
CDR3: CARKTTGAGTEAFF

size: .
J: TRBJ1-6
D: .
V: TRBV21-1
DNA: TGTGCCAGCAGCAACGGACAGCCATCACCCCTCCACTTT
CDR3: CASSNGQPSPLHF

size: .
J: TRBJ2-7
D: .
V: TRBV6-1
DNA: TGTGCCAGCAGTGAAGAAGAGACTACCATTCAGGGGCACGAGCAGTACTTC
CDR3: CASSEEETTIQGHEQYF

size: few
J: TRBJ1-5
D: .
V: TRBV6-5
DNA: TGTGCCAGCAGCCCAACCTATAGCAATCAGCCCCAGCATTTT
CDR3: CASSPTYSNQPQHF

size: few
J: TRBJ2-1
D: TRBD2
V: TRBV7-3
DNA: TGTGCCAGCAGCTCCAAGCGGGGGTTTCGCAATGAGCAGTTCTTC
CDR3: CASSSKRGFRNEQFF

size: .
J: TRBJ2-2
D: .
V: TRBV24-1
DNA: TGTGCCACCAGTGATTTCAAGGCGGCAGGGCTAGAGGATAACGGGGAGCTGTTTTTT
CDR3: CATSDFKAAGLEDNGELFF

size: .
J: TRBJ2-3
D: .
V: TRBV5-1
DNA: TGCGCCAGCAGCTGGACAAACACAGATACGCAGTATTTT
CDR3: CASSWTNTDTQYF

size: .
J: TRBJ2-4
D: .
V: TRBV19
DNA: TGTGCCAGTAGTATAGATGGTGGGACATATTACATTATGGCCAAAAACATTCAGTACTTC
CDR3: CASSIDGGTYYIMAKNIQYF

size: once
J: TRBJ2-7
D: TRBD1
V: TRBV5-8
DNA: TGTGCCAGCAGCTCTATTGGGACAGGGGACTACGAGCAGTACTTC
CDR3: CASSSIGTGDYEQYF

size: once
J: TRBJ1-4
D: TRBD1
V: TRBV18
DNA: TGTGCCAGCTCACCATCCTTCTCTTCAGGGGGCTGGAATGAAAAACTGTTTTTT
CDR3: CASSPSFSSGGWNEKLFF

size: .
J: TRBJ1-5
D: .
V: TRBV4-1
DNA: TGCGCCAGCAGCCAAGAGTTGTCAGGGAGCAATCAGCCCCAGCATTTT
CDR3: CASSQELSGSNQPQHF

size: .
J: TRBJ2-2
D: .
V: TRBV28
DNA: TGTGCCAGCAGTCCCGGACAGGTATTGAGCGGGAGATCGAACACCGGGGAGCTGTTTTTT
CDR3: CASSPGQVLSGRSNTGELFF

size: .
J: TRBJ2-7
D: TRBD2
V: TRBV3-1/TRBV3-2
DNA: TGTGCCAGCAGCGGGACTAGCGGGAGCATAACCTACGAGCAGTACTTC
CDR3: CASSGTSGSITYEQYF

size: .
J: TRBJ2-5
D: TRBD2
V: TRBV7-3
DNA: TGTGCCAGCAGCCGGGGACTAGCTCGCCAAGAGACCCAGTACTTC
CDR3: CASSRGLARQETQYF

size: .
J: TRBJ2-2
D: TRBD2
V: TRBV6-4
DNA: TGTGCCAGCAGTCCCGGGACTAGCGGGAGCTCCACCGGGGAGCTGTTTTTT
CDR3: CASSPGTSGSSTGELFF

size: .
J: TRBJ2-7
D: .
V: TRBV7-9
DNA: TGTGCCAGCAGCTTCCGACAGGCCCGGGGCGAGCAGTACTTC
CDR3: CASSFRQARGEQYF

size: .
J: TRBJ1-5
D: TRBD1
V: TRBV6-5
DNA: TGTGCCAGCCGCTATGGACAGGGGGGCAATCAGCCCCAGCATTTT
CDR3: CASRYGQGGNQPQHF

size: .
J: TRBJ1-4
D: TRBD1
V: TRBV4-2
DNA: TGTGCCAGCAGCCAAGATGGGACAGGGAATGAAAAACTGTTTTTT
CDR3: CASSQDGTGNEKLFF

size: .
J: TRBJ2-5
D: .
V: TRBV30
DNA: TGTGCCTGGAGTGTACTCAGGGAACAGACCCAGTACTTC
CDR3: CAWSVLREQTQYF

size: .
J: TRBJ2-3
D: TRBD2
V: TRBV7-2
DNA: TGTGCCAGCAGCTTAGGACTCGGGGGGGCGTTCCGGAATACGCAGTATTTT
CDR3: CASSLGLGGAFRNTQYF

size: .
J: TRBJ2-7
D: TRBD1
V: TRBV4-1
DNA: TGCGCCAGCAGCCAAGATACCTTCGTGGGACAGGCACGACAGTACTTC
CDR3: CASSQDTFVGQARQYF

size: .
J: TRBJ1-4
D: TRBD1
V: TRBV19
DNA: TGTGCCAGTAGTAACATCGACAGGGGCGTAAATGAAAAACTGTTTTTT
CDR3: CASSNIDRGVNEKLFF

size: .
J: TRBJ1-5
D: .
V: TRBV7-8
DNA: TGTGCCAGCAGCTTAGACACCAAAGAAAGCAATCAGCCCCAGCATTTT
CDR3: CASSLDTKESNQPQHF

size: .
J: TRBJ1-1
D: .
V: TRBV29-1
DNA: TGCAGCGTTGGGACAGACTCCGGTGAAGCTTTCTTT
CDR3: CSVGTDSGEAFF

size: .
J: TRBJ1-2
D: TRBD1
V: TRBV12-3/TRBV12-4
DNA: TGTGCCAGCCATTCCAGGGGGCCTGGCTACACCTTC
CDR3: CASHSRGPGYTF

size: .
J: TRBJ2-7
D: TRBD2
V: TRBV7-9
DNA: TGTGCCAGCAGCGCTGGGACTAACGTTATGTACGAGCAGTACTTC
CDR3: CASSAGTNVMYEQYF

size: few
J: TRBJ1-5
D: TRBD1
V: TRBV2
DNA: TGTGCCAGCAGTGACAACAGGGGCTATCAGCCCCAGCATTTT
CDR3: CASSDNRGYQPQHF

size: .
J: TRBJ2-7
D: .
V: TRBV18
DNA: TGTGCCAGCTCACCATCGTCCTACGAGCAGTACTTC
CDR3: CASSPSSYEQYF

size: .
J: TRBJ2-2
D: TRBD2
V: TRBV5-4
DNA: TGTGCCAGCAGCCAGGGACTAGCGGTTACGAACACCGGGGAGCTGTTTTTT
CDR3: CASSQGLAVTNTGELFF

size: .
J: TRBJ2-7
D: TRBD1
V: TRBV18
DNA: TGTGCCAGCTCACTCGGACAGGGGTCCCCGAGCTCCTACGAGCAGTACTTC
CDR3: CASSLGQGSPSSYEQYF

size: .
J: TRBJ1-6
D: TRBD1
V: TRBV3-1/TRBV3-2
DNA: TGTGCCAGCAGTCCATATATCGACAGGGTTTATAATTCACCCCTCCACTTT
CDR3: CASSPYIDRVYNSPLHF

size: few
J: TRBJ2-1
D: TRBD1
V: TRBV30
DNA: TGTGCCTGGAACCGGGACAGCTCCTACAATGAGCAGTTCTTC
CDR3: CAWNRDSSYNEQFF

size: .
J: TRBJ2-5
D: .
V: TRBV20-1
DNA: TGCAGTGCAAGAGGGCGGGAGACCCAGTACTTC
CDR3: CSARGRETQYF

size: .
J: TRBJ1-2
D: .
V: TRBV5-6
DNA: TGTGCCAGCAGCTTGAGAACAGGCTCAAACTATGGCTACACCTTC
CDR3: CASSLRTGSNYGYTF

size: .
J: TRBJ2-1
D: TRBD2
V: TRBV28
DNA: TGTGCCAGCAGCAGACCTGCCGGACTAGCGGGGGCCTACAATGAGCAGTTCTTC
CDR3: CASSRPAGLAGAYNEQFF

size: .
J: TRBJ2-1
D: TRBD2
V: TRBV7-2
DNA: TGTGCCAGCAGCTTAGGGGGGACTAGCTACAATGAGCAGTTCTTC
CDR3: CASSLGGTSYNEQFF

size: .
J: TRBJ2-3
D: TRBD2
V: TRBV6-2/TRBV6-3
DNA: TGTGCCAGCAGCCCGGGACTAGCGGGCGATACGCAGTATTTT
CDR3: CASSPGLAGDTQYF

size: .
J: TRBJ2-3
D: .
V: TRBV5-4
DNA: TGTGCCAGCAGTCGGGACTCCCTAGATACGCAGTATTTT
CDR3: CASSRDSLDTQYF

size: .
J: TRBJ2-1
D: .
V: TRBV4-3
DNA: TGCGCCAGCAGCCAAGATCTTACTAGCCAGTACAATGAGCAGTTCTTC
CDR3: CASSQDLTSQYNEQFF

size: .
J: TRBJ2-5
D: .
V: TRBV3-1/TRBV3-2
DNA: TGTGCCAGCAGCCAGCGATCAGGGTATGGGACCCAGTACTTC
CDR3: CASSQRSGYGTQYF

size: .
J: TRBJ2-3
D: TRBD2
V: TRBV6-1
DNA: TGTGCCAGCAGTGATGAGGCGGGAGGGCCCACAGATACGCAGTATTTT
CDR3: CASSDEAGGPTDTQYF

size: .
J: TRBJ2-7
D: .
V: TRBV29-1
DNA: TGCAGCGTTGAGTCAGGGGGGACCTACGAGCAGTACTTC
CDR3: CSVESGGTYEQYF

size: .
J: TRBJ2-7
D: TRBD1
V: TRBV29-1
DNA: TGCAGCGTTGTGGTGCCAGGGGGAACAAGCTCCTACGAGCAGTACTTC
CDR3: CSVVVPGGTSSYEQYF

size: .
J: TRBJ1-6
D: .
V: TRBV7-9
DNA: TGTGCCAGCAGCTTACTGTCCCTACCCCTCCACTTT
CDR3: CASSLLSLPLHF

size: .
J: TRBJ1-6
D: .
V: TRBV19
DNA: TGTGCCAGTAGTCCCCTCTCGGATTCACCCCTCCACTTT
CDR3: CASSPLSDSPLHF

size: .
J: TRBJ2-7
D: TRBD1
V: TRBV6-5
DNA: TGTGCCAGCAGTACCCGGACAGGGGGTTTCTACGAGCAGTACTTC
CDR3: CASSTRTGGFYEQYF

size: .
J: TRBJ2-7
D: TRBD2
V: TRBV28
DNA: TGTGCCAGCAGTTTATCTACTAGCGGGGCGCCTAGGGAGCAGTACTTC
CDR3: CASSLSTSGAPREQYF